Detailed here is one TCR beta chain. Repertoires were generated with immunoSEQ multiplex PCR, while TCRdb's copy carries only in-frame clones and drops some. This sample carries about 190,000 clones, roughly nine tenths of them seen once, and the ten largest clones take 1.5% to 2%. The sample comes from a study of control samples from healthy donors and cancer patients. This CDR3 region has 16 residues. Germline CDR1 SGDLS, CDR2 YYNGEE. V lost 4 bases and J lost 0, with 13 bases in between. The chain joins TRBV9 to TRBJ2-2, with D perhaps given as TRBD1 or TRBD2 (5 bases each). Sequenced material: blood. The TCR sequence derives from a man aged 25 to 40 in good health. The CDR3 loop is CASSRGADTNTGELFF. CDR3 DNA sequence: TGTGCCAGCAGCCGAGGGGCAGATACGAACACCGGGGAGCTGTTTTTT.